This entry is about one TCR beta chain. The CDR3 has 14 residues. Between the trimmed V and J ends, which lost 5 bases and 5 bases, there was a span of 15 bases. CDR1 is SEHNR, CDR2 FQNEAQ, per germline (reference sequence). Repertoires were generated with immunoSEQ multiplex PCR, while TCRdb's copy carries only in-frame clones and drops some. The repertoire holds 70,000 or so clones, with around 89% as singletons. The data were taken from a study of blood T cell repertoires in COVID-19. This receptor was taken from a man aged 55 to 70 with acute or convalescent COVID-19. The chain uses TRBV7-9 and TRBJ1-2, with TRBD1 as a possible D gene (5 bases). Material: peripheral blood. The CDR3, as DNA: TGTGCCAGCAGCCCCCGAACAGGCCATTATGGCTACACCTTC. Translating gives CASSPRTGHYGYTF. Full variable domain (missing parts from reference TRBV7-9 and TRBJ1-2): DTGVSQNPRHKITKRGQNVTFRCDPISEHNRLYWYRQTLGQGPEFLTYFQNEAQLEKSRLLSDRFSAERPKGSFSTLEIQRTEQGDSAMYLCASSPRTGHYGYTFGSGTRLTVV.